This entry describes one T cell receptor (beta chain). As yet, its antigen is unknown. This record comes from a study of T cells in Graves' hyperthyroidism and ophthalmopathy. Study-wide context: Any treatment followed the collection of peripheral blood at initial diagnosis.

Patients having uncontrolled infection, another autoimmune disease, pregnancy or lactation were not included. General study findings and limits: Most thyroid clonotypes expanded above 0.001 were also detected in blood.

The CDR3 is 19 residues long. CDR1 and CDR2 (germline): MGHRA, YSYEKL. Trimming removed 2 bases from V and 0 bases from J; junction bases left unmatched: 8. Amplified TCR beta CDR3 regions derived from RNA transcripts. Carried out on the TCR CDR3, a first-round RT-PCR used the HTBI primer set. Via MiXCR, TCRdb re-called the multiplex PCR reads, giving one row per CDR3 protein. The profile shows roughly 250,000 distinct CDR3 sequences, around 17% of them singletons. This rearrangement joins TRBV4-1 to TRBJ2-1; 12 bases agree with TRBD1. The TCR sequence derives from a woman aged 18-29 years with Graves' ophthalmopathy. The sample was blood. CDR3 nucleotides: TGCGCCAGCAGCCAACCCGGGACAGGGGGCGTGGGCTCCTACAATGAGCAGTTCTTC. This sequence encodes CASSQPGTGGVGSYNEQFF.